These T cell receptor beta chains were read from a single sample in a study of T cells after yellow fever vaccination. TCRdb reanalysed the 5' RACE reads using MiXCR and keeps one entry per CDR3 protein. The sample records 300,000 or so distinct CDR3 sequences, 3% to 4.5% being singletons. Source: PBMCs, taken 5 days after the yellow fever booster vaccination. These receptor sequences come from a man in his late teens or twenties who received the YFV17D yellow fever vaccine. CDR3s include the opening cysteine and the closing phenylalanine or tryptophan. The D gene is left open where the match is weak. Size is omitted from some rows. Given values are once, few, many or a class for expanded clones.

J: TRBJ2-5
D: TRBD1
size: few
V: TRBV6-1
DNA: TGTGCCAGCAGTGAAAGGTACAGGGGGAACCAAGAGACCCAGTACTTC
CDR3: CASSERYRGNQETQYF

J: TRBJ2-3
D: .
size: many
V: TRBV5-1
DNA: TGCGCCAGCAGCTCCGGACTTATCACAGATACGCAGTATTTT
CDR3: CASSSGLITDTQYF

J: TRBJ2-3
D: TRBD2
size: .
V: TRBV5-8
DNA: TGTGCCAGCAGCTTGAGCGGGGCAGGGGATACGCAGTATTTT
CDR3: CASSLSGAGDTQYF

J: TRBJ1-4
D: .
size: .
V: TRBV29-1
DNA: TGCAGCGTTGCCAATGAAATCGGGGGAGGCCACCCTAATGAAAAACTGTTTTTT
CDR3: CSVANEIGGGHPNEKLFF

J: TRBJ1-2
D: TRBD1
size: .
V: TRBV5-1
DNA: TGCGCCAGCAGCCTAAAAGACAGGGTCTATGGCTACACCTTC
CDR3: CASSLKDRVYGYTF

J: TRBJ1-1
D: TRBD1
size: .
V: TRBV14
DNA: TGTGCCAGCAGCCTGACAGGGGGCAACGCTTTCTTT
CDR3: CASSLTGGNAFF

J: TRBJ2-7
D: TRBD2
size: few
V: TRBV7-2
DNA: TGTGCCAGCAGCCAGCAGACTAGCGGTACCTACGAGCAGTACTTC
CDR3: CASSQQTSGTYEQYF

J: TRBJ2-1
D: TRBD1
size: many
V: TRBV5-1
DNA: TGCGCCAGCATGCGTTCCGTTAGGACAGGGCCCTCACATGAGCAGTTCTTC
CDR3: CASMRSVRTGPSHEQFF

J: TRBJ1-1
D: .
size: many
V: TRBV4-1
DNA: TGCGCCAGCAGCCAAGCCGGCGTTACTGAAGCTTTCTTT
CDR3: CASSQAGVTEAFF

J: TRBJ2-3
D: TRBD2
size: many
V: TRBV6-6
DNA: TGTGCCAGCAGTTCGTGGACTAGCGGCCGCACAGATACGCAGTATTTT
CDR3: CASSSWTSGRTDTQYF

J: TRBJ2-1
D: TRBD2
size: few
V: TRBV5-1
DNA: TGCGCCAGCAGCTTGGCTAGACTAGCGGTTACCTCTACCTACAATGAGCAGTTCTTC
CDR3: CASSLARLAVTSTYNEQFF

J: TRBJ1-3
D: .
size: many
V: TRBV12-3/TRBV12-4
DNA: TGTGCCAGCAGTCTAATACAGGGAAATGGAAACACCATATATTTT
CDR3: CASSLIQGNGNTIYF

J: TRBJ1-2
D: .
size: few
V: TRBV10-3
DNA: TGTGCCATCAGCGAAAGACTTAACTATGGCTACACCTTC
CDR3: CAISERLNYGYTF

J: TRBJ2-7
D: .
size: many
V: TRBV6-5
DNA: TGTGCCAGCAGTTACGGGGGGCGGAACGAGCAGTACTTC
CDR3: CASSYGGRNEQYF

J: TRBJ1-2
D: TRBD1
size: few
V: TRBV29-1
DNA: TGCAGCGTTGTTCGACAGGGAGCCTATGGCTACACCTTC
CDR3: CSVVRQGAYGYTF

J: TRBJ2-2
D: .
size: .
V: TRBV18
DNA: TGTGCCAGCTCACCCACGCGGACGAACACCGGGGAGCTGTTTTTT
CDR3: CASSPTRTNTGELFF